Below, 16 T cell receptor beta chains from the same sample are listed, as sequenced in a study of blood T cell repertoires in COVID-19. Profiled with immunoSEQ multiplex PCR; TCRdb holds only in-frame clones, not every one. The sample yields approximately 470,000 clones, about nine tenths seen once. Sequences were obtained from PBMCs or T cells enriched from blood (not recorded which). The receptors shown here come from a woman between 18 and 30 years old who had recovered from COVID-19.

In this sample, this clone turned up a few times. The chain uses TRBV3-1 (or the pseudogene TRBV3-2) and TRBJ1-1; D unresolved. V was pared by 2 bases and J by 1 base, with 14 bases between. Germline-derived CDR1 and CDR2 are LGHDT and YNNKEL (reference sequence). This CDR3 is 16 amino acids long. CDR3 coding DNA: TGTGCCAGCAGCCAACCCACACAGACCTCGAACACTGAAGCTTTCTTT. It codes for CASSQPTQTSNTEAFF.

The gene calls are TRBV27 and TRBJ1-2; D is ambiguous. The CDR3 spans 15 residues. The V end was cut by 4 bases, the J end by 4 bases, with 16 bases between. The V gene's germline CDR1 is MNHEY and CDR2 SMNVEV (reference sequence). In DNA form, the CDR3 reads TGTGCCAGCAGTTCGGTGATCCCTCCTACCTATGGCTACACCTTC. It codes for CASSSVIPPTYGYTF.

This clone has more than one count but fewer than ten. The chain couples TRBV7-8 to TRBJ1-4; 7 positions match TRBD1. Trimming at V came to 5 bases and at J to 5 bases, leaving 8 bases not matched to a gene. The CDR3 spans 15 residues. Germline CDR1 is SGHVS and CDR2 is FQNEAQ. DNA for the CDR3: TGTGCCAGCAGCGTTTGGGACAGCGAAAATGAAAAACTGTTTTTT. As protein: CASSVWDSENEKLFF.

This chain uses TRBV6-5 with TRBJ1-5; the D gene is possibly TRBD1 (5 bases). V lost 7 bases and J lost 7, with 14 bases in between. The CDR3 is 13 amino acids. Germline CDR1 MNHEY, CDR2 SVGAGI. The CDR3 loop reads CASTRGGDQPQHF. CDR3 in DNA: TGTGCCAGCACCCGGGGGGGAGACCAGCCCCAGCATTTT.

The J gene is TRBJ1-4, the V gene TRBV9; TRBD1 matches at 11 bases. This CDR3 has 15 residues. The V segment lost 3 bases and the J segment 7 bases; nucleotides outside the gene matches: 5. The germline gives CDR1 SGDLS, CDR2 YYNGEE. The CDR3 protein is CASSALGTGGEKLFF. The CDR3 DNA reads as TGTGCCAGCAGCGCCCTAGGGACAGGGGGTGAAAAACTGTTTTTT.

The chain has TRBV28 and TRBJ1-4; D might be TRBD1 (5 bases). In germline, CDR1 is MDHEN, CDR2 SYDVKM. The CDR3 length is 15 residues. V was clipped by 3 bases and J by 3 bases, with 11 bases between them. As DNA, the CDR3 is TGTGCCAGCAGTTTTCAGGGCGGGGCTAATGAAAAACTGTTTTTT. This translates into CASSFQGGANEKLFF.

The genes are TRBV5-6 and TRBJ1-2, with TRBD1 matching over 9 bases. The germline CDR1 and CDR2 sequences are SGHDT and YYEEEE. CDR3 length: 14 amino acids. V was pared by 2 bases and J by 14 bases, with 13 bases of the junction left unmatched. The CDR3 reads CASSFSPGQGFTTF. The CDR3, as DNA: TGTGCCAGCAGCTTCTCGCCGGGACAGGGTTTCACAACCTTC.

The chain recombines TRBV28 with TRBJ1-2; 9 positions match TRBD1. The J segment lost 7 bases and the V segment lost 7 bases, leaving 13 bases of the junction unmatched. Germline loops: CDR1 MDHEN, CDR2 SYDVKM. The CDR3 contains 15 residues. The CDR3 DNA reads TGTGCCAGCATCAACCCCAACAGGGGGCGAGGTGGCTACACCTTC. It translates to CASINPNRGRGGYTF.

The V and J genes are TRBV4-1 and TRBJ2-1; 9 positions agree with TRBD2. In germline, CDR1 is MGHRA, CDR2 YSYEKL. CDR3 length equals 15 residues. J lost 7 bases, V lost 1 base, and 5 bases had no gene match. CDR3 DNA sequence: TGCGCCAGCAGCCAAGGCGGGGGGGCTAGGAATGAGCAGTTCTTC. It translates to CASSQGGGARNEQFF.

The V call is TRBV11-2, the J call TRBJ1-2, with D possibly TRBD1 on 6 matching bases. V was trimmed by 6 bases and J by 5 bases, leaving 13 bases between them. Germline CDR1 is SGHAT and CDR2 is FQNNGV. This CDR3 spans 13 amino acids. The CDR3 DNA is TGTGCCAGCAGATCTACACAGGGATATGGCTACACCTTC. Translation gives CASRSTQGYGYTF.

The chain combines TRBV7-2 with TRBJ2-2, with 10 bases fitting TRBD2. The CDR3 totals 16 residues. Germline V gene data show CDR1 as SGHTA and CDR2 as FQGNSA. The J segment lost 7 bases and the V segment lost 2 bases, leaving 7 bases of the junction unmatched. The CDR3 DNA is TGTGCCAGCAGCTTAACCAGCGGGGGGGCACGCGGGGAGCTGTTTTTT. It encodes CASSLTSGGARGELFF.

The sample holds one count of this clone. The chain is built from TRBV20-1 and TRBJ1-3; D gene ambiguous. Trimming took off 3 bases at V and 0 bases at J, with 6 bases between the two ends. Germline CDR1 and CDR2: DFQATT and SNEGSKA (reference sequence). The CDR3 totals 13 residues. DNA of the CDR3: TGCAGTGCTAGTTTGGCCTCTGGAAACACCATATATTTT. It encodes CSASLASGNTIYF.

The rearrangement joins TRBV28 to TRBJ2-1; D is undetermined. Germline V CDR1 and CDR2: MDHEN, SYDVKM. This CDR3 has 10 residues. V was clipped by 8 bases and J by 9 bases, with 8 bases between them. This CDR3 reads CASQLGEQFF. CDR3 in DNA: TGTGCCAGCCAGCTAGGTGAGCAGTTCTTC.

The chain uses TRBV5-4 and TRBJ2-7, with a tentative D call TRBD2 (5 bases). This CDR3 contains 15 residues. Looked up from germline, CDR1 is SGHNT and CDR2 is YYREEE (reference sequence). V lost 2 bases and J lost 7, with 19 bases in between. In nucleotides, the CDR3 is TGTGCCAGCAGCTTTGCGGACCGAAGGTCGGGGGAGCAGTACTTC. It encodes CASSFADRRSGEQYF.

The V call is TRBV2, the J call TRBJ1-1; D is perhaps TRBD1 (6 bases). This CDR3 spans 13 amino acids. V dropped 6 bases and J dropped 10 bases, with 18 bases sitting between them. Per the germline V gene, CDR1 is SNHLY and CDR2 is FYNNEI. CDR3 in amino acids: CASSPLQGGLAFF. CDR3 nucleotides: TGTGCCAGCAGCCCTCTACAGGGCGGCTTAGCTTTCTTT.

The CDR3 DNA reads TGTGCCAGCAGCTCCCCGGGCGGGGTAAACTATGGCTACACCTTC. Amino acids: CASSSPGGVNYGYTF. The rearrangement links TRBV5-4 to TRBJ1-2; D is undetermined. Germline V gene data show CDR1 as SGHNT and CDR2 as YYREEE (reference sequence). V lost 3 bases and J 2 bases, leaving 14 bases between the germline ends. The CDR3 runs to 15 residues. Complete variable domain (other parts from reference TRBV5-4 and TRBJ1-2): ETGVTQSPTHLIKTRGQQVTLRCSSQSGHNTVSWYQQALGQGPQFIFQYYREEENGRGNFPPRFSGLQFPNYSSELNVNALELDDSALYLCASSSPGGVNYGYTFGSGTRLTVV.